The entry below describes one T cell receptor (beta chain). The antigen remains unidentified. These data are taken from a study of graft-versus-host responses after intestinal transplantation. Study details: Anti-thymocyte globulin was used for induction in all recipients, who then took tacrolimus and steroids for approximately 3 years.

The CDR3 spans 13 residues. The germline gives CDR1 SGHRS, CDR2 YFSETQ. V lost 3 bases and J 4 bases, leaving 7 bases between the germline ends. The table came from immunoSEQ multiplex PCR; TCRdb's copy has only in-frame clones and leaves some out. The sample records 70,000 to 100,000 clones, approximately 88% being singletons. Study conclusions and caveats: Clonal ratios of graft-versus-host to host-versus-graft in allografts were high for patients exhibiting graft-donor T cell macrochimerism. Researchers found GvH clones in recipient marrow, and some showed up first in ileum or blood.

The sequencing used unstimulated CD4+ T cells sorted from spleen or lymph node cells, collected before intestinal transplant. The clonotype originates from a human donor who received an intestinal transplant. The chain links TRBV5-1 to TRBJ2-2; D ambiguous. The CDR3 DNA is TGCGCCAGCAGCTCTCCCTCCACCGGGGAGCTGTTTTTT. Amino acid sequence: CASSSPSTGELFF.